This T cell receptor (beta chain) emerged from a study of memory CD4+ T cells and cytomegalovirus serostatus. In the case of this clone: As yet, its antigen is unknown.

The sort gate was single viable CD3+CD4+CD8-CD45RO+ cells for memory CD4+ T cells. Donors' CMV status reflects serum IgG against pp150, pp28, p38, p52. Study-wide findings and caveats: The CMV-associated TCR signature appears largely within the CD4+ memory repertoire. 67 of 164 known CMV-associated TCRbeta sequences appeared in CD4+ memory.

CDR3 length equals 14 residues. V trimming: 9 bases; J trimming: 6 bases; junction bases outside the gene matches: 11. Germline values: CDR1 LNHNV, CDR2 YYDKDF (reference sequence). Produced via immunoSEQ multiplex PCR; TCRdb's table is partial and in-frame only. The sample holds about 45,000 clones, over 65% seen once. What was sequenced was memory CD4+ T cells from blood. The receptor was derived from an adult in good health and CMV-seronegative. The chain couples TRBV15 to TRBJ2-3; the match to TRBD1 covers 8 bases. In DNA form, the CDR3 reads TGTGCCACTGGGAGAGGACAGGGTGGGGATACGCAGTATTTT. Translation: CATGRGQGGDTQYF.